Ten or more counts support the clone carrying this T cell receptor beta chain. Antigen unknown. Researchers amplified the TCR beta CDR3 regions from RNA transcripts. TCR CDR3 underwent first-round RT-PCR with the HTBI primer set. Via MiXCR, TCRdb re-called the multiplex PCR reads, giving one row per CDR3 protein. The sample includes around 290,000 distinct CDR3 sequences, roughly an eighth seen only once; the top ten take 7% to 9.5%. Uncontrolled infection, other autoimmune disease, pregnancy and lactation each barred patients from inclusion. This record belongs to a study of T cells in Graves' hyperthyroidism and ophthalmopathy. V was shortened by 5 bases and J by 1 base, with 17 bases between the two germline ends. This CDR3 contains 16 residues. CDR1 SGHAT and CDR2 FQDESV come from the germline V gene (reference sequence). General study findings and limits: Researchers report that a 13 V-J model separated ophthalmopathy from stable hyperthyroidism.

The TCR originated in a middle-aged woman with Graves' hyperthyroidism. V gene TRBV11-1 combines with J gene TRBJ1-1; a possible D gene is TRBD1 (6 bases). Sequencing used blood. The CDR3 sequence is CASSPREGVGNTEAFF. DNA of the CDR3: TGTGCCAGCAGCCCCCGGGAGGGGGTCGGGAACACTGAAGCTTTCTTT.